This T cell receptor beta chain was observed in a study of PD-1 blockade in classical Hodgkin lymphoma. Sequenced by immunoSEQ multiplex PCR; TCRdb stores in-frame clones only, minus some. The sample includes 95,000 to 100,000 clones, about 89% seen only once; the top ten take under 8.5%. Brentuximab vedotin exposure varied, and every patient relapsed after autologous stem cell transplantation. Germline values: CDR1 LGHNA, CDR2 YNFKEQ. The junction had 14 bases not matched to a gene; V was cut back by 3 bases and J by 1 base. The CDR3 contains 19 residues. The sample here was peripheral blood mononuclear cells (PBMCs), taken before the second cycle of nivolumab. The rearrangement joins TRBV4-2 to TRBJ2-2; 7 bases agree with TRBD2. The sequence was obtained from a human donor with classical Hodgkin lymphoma. CDR3 sequence: CASSHPTWGGGENTGELFF. The CDR3 DNA sequence: TGTGCCAGCAGCCATCCCACTTGGGGTGGGGGGGAGAACACCGGGGAGCTGTTTTTT.